This T cell receptor (beta chain) derives from a study of cytotoxic CD8 clonotypes in ibrutinib-treated CLL. The V and J ends lost 7 bases and 0 bases respectively, with 13 bases between them. CDR1 is SQVTM, CDR2 ANQGSEA, per germline. The CDR3 runs to 14 residues. Profiled with immunoSEQ multiplex PCR; TCRdb holds only in-frame clones, not every one. This sample has 150,000 to 200,000 clones, with about 88% found just once. The gene calls are TRBV29-1 and TRBJ2-1, with D perhaps TRBD2 (5 bases). The material was PBMCs, obtained at disease progression, from a patient treated with ibrutinib. The clonotype comes from a human donor with chronic lymphocytic leukemia. The CDR3 protein is CSARSGNSYNEQFF. DNA of the CDR3: TGCAGCGCCCGGTCGGGGAACTCCTACAATGAGCAGTTCTTC.